This T cell receptor (beta chain) appears in the sequencing data of a study of blood T cell repertoires in COVID-19. Measured with immunoSEQ multiplex PCR; TCRdb has only the in-frame clones, and not every one. This table holds 150,000 to 200,000 clones, 80% to 90% found once. Germline V lookup: CDR1 LNHDA, CDR2 SQIVND (reference sequence). This CDR3 is 15 amino acids long. V lost 4 bases and J lost 9; bases outside the gene matches: 9. The TCR sequence derives from a man between 65 and 80 years old with active or convalescent COVID-19. This chain links TRBV19 with TRBJ2-1; 10 nucleotides match TRBD1. The sequenced sample was peripheral blood. CDR3 in amino acids: CASSTSGTGAGEQFF. CDR3 in DNA: TGTGCCAGTAGTACTTCCGGGACAGGGGCGGGTGAGCAGTTCTTC.